Listed below are T cell receptor beta chains from one sample, sequenced in a study of blood T cell repertoires in COVID-19. Measured with immunoSEQ multiplex PCR; TCRdb has only the in-frame clones, and not every one. The table includes tens of thousands of clones, 75% to 90% detected once. The sample taken for sequencing was peripheral blood. These receptors all stem from a woman at least 80 years old with acute or convalescent COVID-19. Each CDR3 is given with its conserved first and last residue. A D gene is named only where the DNA matches it firmly. The size field is filled for only some rows; it gives once, few, many or a size class.

J gene	clone size	D gene	V gene	CDR3 protein	CDR3 DNA
TRBJ2-7	NA	TRBD1	TRBV7-6	CASSSGDRGFYEQYF	TGTGCCAGCAGCTCAGGCGACAGGGGGTTCTACGAGCAGTACTTC
TRBJ2-5	NA	NA	TRBV3-1/TRBV3-2	CASISSPWGETQYF	TGTGCCAGCATCTCTTCCCCCTGGGGCGAGACCCAGTACTTC
TRBJ2-3	few	NA	TRBV19	CASTSTQDLFGGTDTQYF	TGTGCCAGTACCTCGACCCAGGACTTATTCGGAGGCACAGATACGCAGTATTTT
TRBJ1-5	NA	NA	TRBV5-5	CASSTGQPDQPQHF	TGTGCCAGCAGCACCGGACAGCCGGATCAGCCCCAGCATTTT
TRBJ1-2	NA	NA	TRBV6-5	CASGILGGGGYGYTF	TGTGCCAGCGGGATTTTGGGAGGTGGGGGGTATGGCTACACCTTC
TRBJ2-7	NA	TRBD2	TRBV19	CASSTASGRSYEQYF	TGTGCCAGTAGTACCGCTAGCGGGAGATCCTACGAGCAGTACTTC
TRBJ1-2	NA	NA	TRBV20-1	CSGGSDYGYTF	TGCAGTGGGGGCAGCGACTATGGCTACACCTTC
TRBJ2-5	NA	NA	TRBV19	CASSIDLRVGETQYF	TGTGCCAGTAGTATAGATCTCAGGGTTGGAGAGACCCAGTACTTC
TRBJ1-2	NA	NA	TRBV3-1/TRBV3-2	CASSRALLPNTF	TGTGCCAGCAGCCGCGCCCTGCTGCCCAACACCTTC
TRBJ2-3	NA	NA	TRBV6-5	CASSYSGRASTDTQYF	TGTGCCAGCAGTTACTCGGGCAGAGCAAGCACAGATACGCAGTATTTT
TRBJ1-1	NA	NA	TRBV18	CASSRGHPEPAFF	TGTGCCAGCTCACGGGGACATCCGGAGCCAGCTTTCTTT
TRBJ2-7	NA	NA	TRBV2	CASSGLYEQYF	TGTGCCAGCAGTGGACTCTACGAGCAGTACTTC
TRBJ2-5	NA	NA	TRBV5-1	CASSGTGYPETQYF	TGCGCCAGCAGCGGAACAGGGTACCCGGAGACCCAGTACTTC
TRBJ2-7	once	NA	TRBV18	CASSPRGDGEQYF	TGTGCCAGCTCACCACGGGGGGATGGCGAGCAGTACTTC
TRBJ1-2	NA	NA	TRBV6-5	CASNLRGGYTF	TGTGCCAGCAACCTCAGGGGAGGCTACACCTTC
TRBJ2-3	NA	TRBD1	TRBV5-1	CASSFPGQLTDTQYF	TGCGCCAGCAGCTTCCCGGGACAGCTCACAGATACGCAGTATTTT
TRBJ2-2	NA	NA	TRBV7-6	CASSFSTGGELFF	TGTGCCAGCAGCTTTTCCACGGGCGGGGAGCTGTTTTTT
TRBJ1-4	NA	NA	TRBV27	CASSPGGFREKLFF	TGTGCCAGCAGCCCTGGCGGGTTTAGGGAAAAACTGTTTTTT
TRBJ1-6	NA	TRBD1	TRBV6-5	CASTPSGTGYSPLHF	TGTGCCAGCACCCCCTCCGGGACAGGGTATTCACCCCTCCACTTT
TRBJ1-1	once	TRBD1	TRBV6-6	CASRQTGVNTEAFF	TGTGCCAGCAGACAGACAGGGGTAAACACTGAAGCTTTCTTT
TRBJ2-7	NA	NA	TRBV20-1	CSASRGYEQYF	TGCAGTGCTAGTAGGGGGTACGAGCAGTACTTC
TRBJ2-5	NA	NA	TRBV24-1	CASTGWETQYF	TGTGCCAGTACAGGGTGGGAGACCCAGTACTTC
TRBJ1-1	few	NA	TRBV10-3	CAISEWSRGGRVNTEAFF	TGTGCCATCAGTGAATGGTCCCGGGGGGGGCGTGTGAACACTGAAGCTTTCTTT
TRBJ1-2	NA	TRBD1	TRBV6-5	CARGTGQGGGYTF	TGTGCCAGGGGGACTGGACAGGGTGGTGGCTACACCTTC
TRBJ2-5	NA	NA	TRBV27	CASSFSRTQETQYF	TGTGCCAGCAGTTTTTCACGGACACAAGAGACCCAGTACTTC
TRBJ1-3	few	TRBD1	TRBV4-2	CASSLETGLSGNTIYF	TGTGCCAGCAGCCTAGAGACAGGGCTCTCTGGAAACACCATATATTTT
TRBJ1-1	NA	NA	TRBV7-9	CASSLIRSSGEGTEAFF	TGTGCCAGCAGCTTAATTAGGTCTTCGGGAGAGGGGACTGAAGCTTTCTTT
TRBJ2-2	NA	NA	TRBV5-8	CASGLTQGIGELFF	TGTGCCAGCGGACTCACCCAAGGGATCGGGGAGCTGTTTTTT
TRBJ2-2	NA	TRBD2	TRBV6-5	CASRGGLDTGELFF	TGTGCCAGCAGAGGGGGACTAGACACCGGGGAGCTGTTTTTT
TRBJ2-3	NA	NA	TRBV11-2	CASSFQITDTQYF	TGTGCCAGCAGCTTCCAAATCACAGATACGCAGTATTTT
TRBJ2-1	NA	TRBD2	TRBV7-2	CASSFEGGPNEQFF	TGTGCCAGCAGCTTCGAGGGAGGGCCAAATGAGCAGTTCTTC
TRBJ2-7	NA	NA	TRBV5-1	CASSSFTGSNEQYF	TGCGCCAGCAGCTCCTTTACCGGGAGCAACGAGCAGTACTTC
TRBJ2-2	NA	NA	TRBV30	CAWRREYAGELFF	TGTGCCTGGAGAAGGGAGTATGCCGGGGAGCTGTTTTTT
TRBJ2-7	NA	NA	TRBV18	CASSGIQFSEQYF	TGTGCCAGCTCAGGAATACAGTTTAGCGAGCAGTACTTC
TRBJ2-1	NA	NA	TRBV12-5	CASGLGEDSNEQFF	TGTGCTAGTGGTTTGGGCGAAGACAGCAATGAGCAGTTCTTC
TRBJ2-2	once	NA	TRBV7-9	CASSRLTGELFF	TGTGCCAGCAGCAGACTGACCGGGGAGCTGTTTTTT
TRBJ2-5	NA	TRBD2	TRBV15	CATSRLAQETQYF	TGTGCCACCAGCCGACTAGCTCAAGAGACCCAGTACTTC
TRBJ2-5	NA	NA	TRBV11-2	CASSLRVSVVQETQYF	TGTGCCAGCAGCTTAAGAGTTTCGGTAGTACAAGAGACCCAGTACTTC
TRBJ1-4	few	NA	TRBV5-1	CASSLGWGLGEKLFF	TGCGCCAGCAGCCTTGGGTGGGGGCTGGGTGAAAAACTGTTTTTT
TRBJ2-7	NA	TRBD1	TRBV4-1	CASSRDRGYYEQYF	TGCGCCAGCAGCCGGGACAGGGGCTACTACGAGCAGTACTTC
TRBJ1-6	NA	TRBD1	TRBV10-1	CASSPLVGQGNDSPLHF	TGCGCCAGCAGCCCTCTAGTCGGACAGGGGAATGATTCACCCCTCCACTTT
TRBJ2-7	NA	TRBD2	TRBV6-6	CASSWASGGEQYF	TGTGCCAGCAGTTGGGCGAGCGGGGGTGAGCAGTACTTC
TRBJ2-5	NA	NA	TRBV20-1	CSARIRETQYF	TGCAGTGCTAGAATACGGGAGACCCAGTACTTC
TRBJ1-1	NA	NA	TRBV5-4	CASSSRWGDTEAFF	TGTGCCAGCAGCAGCCGGTGGGGGGACACTGAAGCTTTCTTT
TRBJ2-1	NA	NA	TRBV27	CASSEELGEQFF	TGTGCCAGCAGCGAGGAGTTGGGTGAGCAGTTCTTC
TRBJ1-3	NA	NA	TRBV3-1/TRBV3-2	CASSQESSGNTIYF	TGTGCCAGCAGCCAGGAGAGCTCTGGAAACACCATATATTTT
TRBJ2-3	NA	TRBD1	TRBV27	CASSFRTGADTQYF	TGTGCCAGCAGTTTCCGGACAGGGGCAGATACGCAGTATTTT
TRBJ2-7	NA	TRBD1	TRBV6-5	CATSLVGTGGEQYF	TGTGCCACCTCCTTAGTCGGGACAGGGGGCGAGCAGTACTTC
TRBJ2-2	NA	TRBD1	TRBV30	CAWTLPGQGNTGELFF	TGTGCCTGGACCCTACCGGGACAGGGGAACACCGGGGAGCTGTTTTTT
TRBJ2-1	few	NA	TRBV15	CATSTRAGNEQFF	TGTGCCACCAGCACTCGAGCAGGGAATGAGCAGTTCTTC
TRBJ2-7	NA	TRBD2	TRBV7-6	CASSLWEGTYEQYF	TGTGCCAGCAGCTTATGGGAGGGAACATACGAGCAGTACTTC
TRBJ2-1	NA	NA	TRBV6-5	CASSYSGSSYNEQFF	TGTGCCAGCAGTTACTCCGGGAGCTCCTACAATGAGCAGTTCTTC
TRBJ2-7	NA	TRBD1	TRBV10-3	CAISESDRPLNF	TGTGCCATCAGTGAGTCGGACAGGCCTTTGAACTTC
TRBJ1-1	NA	NA	TRBV4-2	CASSHPPGSGTEAFF	TGTGCCAGCAGCCATCCCCCAGGGTCGGGCACTGAAGCTTTCTTT
TRBJ2-1	NA	NA	TRBV7-2	CASSLGNRAGEQFF	TGTGCCAGCAGCTTAGGTAACAGGGCAGGTGAGCAGTTCTTC
TRBJ1-3	NA	TRBD1	TRBV11-2	CASTLGTGGHTIYF	TGTGCCAGCACTTTAGGGACAGGGGGCCACACCATATATTTT
TRBJ2-1	NA	NA	TRBV19	CASSAPQGLSYNEQFF	TGTGCCAGTAGTGCGCCACAGGGTCTCTCCTACAATGAGCAGTTCTTC
TRBJ2-4	NA	NA	TRBV27	CASSLGGGAKNIQYF	TGTGCCAGCAGTTTAGGTGGGGGGGCCAAAAACATTCAGTACTTC
TRBJ2-1	NA	TRBD1	TRBV2	CASSETQGAAYNEQFF	TGTGCCAGCAGTGAAACCCAGGGGGCGGCCTACAATGAGCAGTTCTTC
TRBJ1-1	NA	NA	TRBV7-9	CASSLAGRAPYTEAFF	TGTGCCAGCAGCTTAGCGGGCAGGGCGCCTTACACTGAAGCTTTCTTT